This paragraph covers one T cell receptor beta chain sequence. TCRdb keeps only in-frame clones here, not all; method: immunoSEQ multiplex PCR. The sample shows fewer than 2.5 million clones, 80% to 95% of them seen only once. Healthy and HIV-negative, the adult donors had no recent acute infections or vaccinations. The CDR3 runs to 16 residues. Per the germline V gene, CDR1 is KGHSH and CDR2 is LQKENI. Trimming at V came to 3 bases and at J to 4 bases, leaving 7 bases not matched to a gene. The data were obtained in a study of shared clonotypes between healthy human individuals. The chain employs TRBV18 and TRBJ2-1; TRBD2 aligns across 9 bases. The specimen sequenced was naive CD4+ T cells from PBMCs. The subset is: CD45RA+ positively selected. The clonotype comes from a man in his late teens or twenties in good health. Some clones in this sample may be carry-over from other donors' samples. CDR3 sequence reads: CASSPRLAVGYNEQFF. The DNA for the CDR3 is TGTGCCAGCTCACCGAGACTAGCGGTGGGATACAATGAGCAGTTCTTC.